The present TCR beta chain was sequenced within a study of long-term antiretroviral therapy in people with HIV. V dropped 3 bases and J dropped 4; count of bases not matched to a gene: 8. Looked up from germline, CDR1 is SGHVS and CDR2 is FNYEAQ. This CDR3 has 15 residues. This was the immunoSEQ v3.0 assay at survey level. Assay used: immunoSEQ multiplex PCR; TCRdb lists only in-frame clones, some missing. The sample lists about 15,000 clones; almost 90% were seen once. Sequencing used unsorted PBMCs, obtained more than 2.2 years before starting antiretroviral therapy. J is TRBJ2-7 and V is TRBV7-6; 8 bases map to TRBD1. This sequence was found in a young woman with HIV. The CDR3 region is CASSLGDRLGYEQYF. In nucleotides, the CDR3 is TGTGCCAGCAGCTTGGGGGACAGGCTGGGGTACGAGCAGTACTTC.